Given below is one TCR beta chain in context. The protocol was immunoSEQ multiplex PCR, while the TCRdb copy is restricted to in-frame clones and leaves out a portion. The sample has under 200,000 clones; just over 90% are singletons. This entry comes from a study of T cell responses to AZD1222 COVID-19 vaccine. This specimen consisted of peripheral blood, obtained on day 0 of AZD1222 vaccination. The TCR originated in an adult in good health.

The CDR3 DNA sequence: TGTGCCAGCAGTCGCAGGGGAATCTATGGCTACACCTTC. It translates to CASSRRGIYGYTF. The J gene is TRBJ1-2, the V gene TRBV28, with D perhaps TRBD1 (6 bases). This CDR3 has 13 amino acids. Between the trimmed V and J ends, which lost 5 bases and 4 bases, there was a span of 11 bases. Germline CDR1 MDHEN, CDR2 SYDVKM.